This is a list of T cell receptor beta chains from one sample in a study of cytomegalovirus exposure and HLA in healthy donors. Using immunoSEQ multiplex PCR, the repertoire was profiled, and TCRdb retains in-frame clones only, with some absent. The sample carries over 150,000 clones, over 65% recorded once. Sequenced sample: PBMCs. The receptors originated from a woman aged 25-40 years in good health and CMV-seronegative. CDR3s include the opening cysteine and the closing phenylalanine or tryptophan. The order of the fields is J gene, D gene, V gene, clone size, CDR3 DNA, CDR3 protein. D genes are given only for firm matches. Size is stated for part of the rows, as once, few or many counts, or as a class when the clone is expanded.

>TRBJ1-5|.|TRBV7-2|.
TGTGCCAGCAGCTTAGATGGCCAGCCCCAGCATTTT
CASSLDGQPQHF
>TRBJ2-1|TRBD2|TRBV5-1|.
TGCGCCAGCAGCCAGACTAGCGGCCCTGGGAATGAGCAGTTCTTC
CASSQTSGPGNEQFF
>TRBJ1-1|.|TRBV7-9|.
TGTGCCAGCAGCTACAGGGCGGTGAACACTGAAGCTTTCTTT
CASSYRAVNTEAFF
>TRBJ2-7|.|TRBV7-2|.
TGTGCCAGCAGCCGGACGAGCGGTCCGCTCTACGAGCAGTACTTC
CASSRTSGPLYEQYF
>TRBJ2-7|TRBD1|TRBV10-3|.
TGTGCCATCAGACTCGGGACAGGGGAGAACGAGCAGTACTTC
CAIRLGTGENEQYF
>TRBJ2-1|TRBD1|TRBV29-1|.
TGCAGCCAACGACAGGGCTCCTACAATGAGCAGTTCTTC
CSQRQGSYNEQFF
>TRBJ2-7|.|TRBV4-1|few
TGCGCCAGCAGCCAAGACAGACTCTACGAGCAGTACTTC
CASSQDRLYEQYF
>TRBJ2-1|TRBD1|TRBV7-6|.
TGTGCCAGCAGCGGTATGGGCCGCAGGGGGTCCCATGAGCAGTTCTTC
CASSGMGRRGSHEQFF
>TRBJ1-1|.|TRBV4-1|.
TGCGCCAGCAGACAGCTAGCAAACACTGAAGCTTTCTTT
CASRQLANTEAFF
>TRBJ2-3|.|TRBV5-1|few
TGCGCCAGCAGCTTGGACAGACCTAGCACAGATACGCAGTATTTT
CASSLDRPSTDTQYF
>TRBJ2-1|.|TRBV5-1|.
TGCGCCAGCAGCTTGGCTGGAGGGACGGGTGAGCAGTTCTTC
CASSLAGGTGEQFF
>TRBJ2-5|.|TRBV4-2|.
TGTGCCAGCAGCCAAGATTCCACTGGGACCCAGTACTTC
CASSQDSTGTQYF
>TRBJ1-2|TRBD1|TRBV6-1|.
TGTGCCAGCACCCGGGACAGACTATATGGCTACACCTTC
CASTRDRLYGYTF
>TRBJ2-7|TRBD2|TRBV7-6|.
TGTGCCAGCAGCGAGGTCGTAGCGGGAGGGCCGGAATACGAGCAGTACTTC
CASSEVVAGGPEYEQYF
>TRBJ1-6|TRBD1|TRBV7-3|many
TGTGCCAGCAGCACAGGGGTTGGAAATTCACCCCTCCACTTT
CASSTGVGNSPLHF
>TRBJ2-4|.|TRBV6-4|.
TGTGCCAGCAGTGATGGAGGCGAAACCAAAAACATTCAGTACTTC
CASSDGGETKNIQYF
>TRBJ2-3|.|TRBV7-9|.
TGTGCCAGCAGCCCTAGCACAGATACGCAGTATTTT
CASSPSTDTQYF
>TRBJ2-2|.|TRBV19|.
TGTGCCAGTAGCCCTAGAGGTAACACCGGGGAGCTGTTTTTT
CASSPRGNTGELFF
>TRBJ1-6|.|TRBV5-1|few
TGCGCCAGCAGCCCACGACAGAGCTCCTATAATTCACCCCTCCACTTT
CASSPRQSSYNSPLHF
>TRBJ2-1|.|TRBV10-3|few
TGTGCCATCAGTGAGTCGGAGGAAGGAGGTAATGAGCAGTTCTTC
CAISESEEGGNEQFF
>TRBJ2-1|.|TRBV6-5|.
TGTGCCAGCAGTTACGGTGCATGGCGGGACTACAATGAGCAGTTCTTC
CASSYGAWRDYNEQFF
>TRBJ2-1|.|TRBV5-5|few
TGTGCCAGCAGCTTGGGACTTGCCCCCTACAATGAGCAGTTCTTC
CASSLGLAPYNEQFF
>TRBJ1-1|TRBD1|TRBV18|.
TGTGCCAGCTCACCACGGACAGGTGACGAAGCTTTCTTT
CASSPRTGDEAFF
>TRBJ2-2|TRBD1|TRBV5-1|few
TGCGCCAGCAGCCCCGGGACAGCGAACACCGGGGAGCTGTTTTTT
CASSPGTANTGELFF
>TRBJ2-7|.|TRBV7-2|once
TGTGCCAGCAGCTTAACTTACGAGCAGTACTTC
CASSLTYEQYF
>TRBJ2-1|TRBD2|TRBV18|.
TGTGCCAGCTCACTACGGACTAGCGGGGACTACAATGAGCAGTTCTTC
CASSLRTSGDYNEQFF
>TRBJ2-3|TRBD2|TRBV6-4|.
TGTGCCAGCAGTGCAGAAGCGGGGGGTAGCACAGATACGCAGTATTTT
CASSAEAGGSTDTQYF
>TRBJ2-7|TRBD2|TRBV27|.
TGTGCCAGCAGGGGTACTAGCGGAACCTACGAGCAGTACTTC
CASRGTSGTYEQYF
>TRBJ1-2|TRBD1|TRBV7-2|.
TGTGCCAGCAGCTCCTCCATCCCCCGCGGGACAGGGGACGGCTACACCTTC
CASSSSIPRGTGDGYTF
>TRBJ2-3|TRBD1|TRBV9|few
TGTGCCAGCAGCGTCGACAGGGGGTTCACAGATACGCAGTATTTT
CASSVDRGFTDTQYF
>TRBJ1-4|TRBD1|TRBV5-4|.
TGTGCCAGCAGTCCCATCAGGGGGGAATATAATGAAAAACTGTTTTTT
CASSPIRGEYNEKLFF
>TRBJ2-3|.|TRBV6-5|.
TGTGCCAGCAGTTACTCTCCAGGGGGGCACACAGATACGCAGTATTTT
CASSYSPGGHTDTQYF
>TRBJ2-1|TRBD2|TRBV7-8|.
TGTGCCAGCAGCTTAGCGCCAGCGGGAGGTTACAATGAGCAGTTCTTC
CASSLAPAGGYNEQFF
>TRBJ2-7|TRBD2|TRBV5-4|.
TGTGCCAGCAGCTTAGGTTCGGCTAGCGGGAGTTACGAGCAGTACTTC
CASSLGSASGSYEQYF
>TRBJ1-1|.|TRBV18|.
TGTGCCAGCTCACCACCCGGGATGGATGTCACTGAAGCTTTCTTT
CASSPPGMDVTEAFF
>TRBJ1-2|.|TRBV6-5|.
TGTGCCAGCAGTTACGCGAGGGGACACCCGACATATGGCTACACCTTC
CASSYARGHPTYGYTF
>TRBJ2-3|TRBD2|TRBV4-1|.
TGCGCCAGCAGCCAAGATCAAGCGGGAGGAGATACGCAGTATTTT
CASSQDQAGGDTQYF
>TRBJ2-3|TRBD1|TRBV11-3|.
TGTGCCAGCCCAGTCCCGACAAAAGGACAGGGCACAGATACGCAGTATTTT
CASPVPTKGQGTDTQYF
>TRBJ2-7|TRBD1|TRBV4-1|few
TGCGCCAGCAGCCATGGACAGGGCTACGAGCAGTACTTC
CASSHGQGYEQYF
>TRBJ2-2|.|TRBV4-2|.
TGTGCCAGCAGCCAAGAACCCGCTAGCCCCGGGGAGCTGTTTTTT
CASSQEPASPGELFF
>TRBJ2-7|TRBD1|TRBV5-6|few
TGTGCCAGCAGCTCATTGGACAGGGCCGATACTTTCTACGAGCAGTACTTC
CASSSLDRADTFYEQYF
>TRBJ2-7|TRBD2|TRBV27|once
TGTGCCAGCAGTTTAGCGCCCAGCGGGAGTTACGAGCAGTACTTC
CASSLAPSGSYEQYF
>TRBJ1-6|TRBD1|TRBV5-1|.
TGCGCCAGCAGTCAGTCCGGGACAGGGGATTCACCCCTCCACTTT
CASSQSGTGDSPLHF
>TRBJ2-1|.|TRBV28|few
TGTGCCAGCCTCGGGGACTTCTACAATGAGCAGTTCTTC
CASLGDFYNEQFF
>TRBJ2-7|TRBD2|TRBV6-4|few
TGTGCCAGCAGTGACGGGACTAGCGGGAGCGAGCAGTACTTC
CASSDGTSGSEQYF
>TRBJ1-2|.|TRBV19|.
TGTGCCAGTAGTGTAGATCAGACAGGACCCTATGGCTACACCTTC
CASSVDQTGPYGYTF
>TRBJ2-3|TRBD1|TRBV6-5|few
TGTGCCAGCAGTTACGAGACAGGGGAAGATACGCAGTATTTT
CASSYETGEDTQYF
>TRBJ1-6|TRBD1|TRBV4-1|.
TGCGCCAGCAGCCACCACGCCCAGGGGGCGATTCCACCCCTCCACTTT
CASSHHAQGAIPPLHF
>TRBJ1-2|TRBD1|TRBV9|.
TGTGCCAGCAGCGTACGCTCAGGGGGCCCCTATGGCTACACCTTC
CASSVRSGGPYGYTF
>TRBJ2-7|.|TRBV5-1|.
TGCGCCAGCAGCCCGAGGCAGGGGCCGTTCTACGAGCAGTACTTC
CASSPRQGPFYEQYF
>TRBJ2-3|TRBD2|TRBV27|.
TGTGCCAGCAGTCTACTAGCGGGCACCACAGATACGCAGTATTTT
CASSLLAGTTDTQYF
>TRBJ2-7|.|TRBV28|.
TGTGCCAGCAGTAAACTGAGGGAAATCTACGAGCAGTACTTC
CASSKLREIYEQYF
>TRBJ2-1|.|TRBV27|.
TGTGCCAGCAGTTTAGGGGGCCTTTTGAATGAGCAGTTCTTC
CASSLGGLLNEQFF